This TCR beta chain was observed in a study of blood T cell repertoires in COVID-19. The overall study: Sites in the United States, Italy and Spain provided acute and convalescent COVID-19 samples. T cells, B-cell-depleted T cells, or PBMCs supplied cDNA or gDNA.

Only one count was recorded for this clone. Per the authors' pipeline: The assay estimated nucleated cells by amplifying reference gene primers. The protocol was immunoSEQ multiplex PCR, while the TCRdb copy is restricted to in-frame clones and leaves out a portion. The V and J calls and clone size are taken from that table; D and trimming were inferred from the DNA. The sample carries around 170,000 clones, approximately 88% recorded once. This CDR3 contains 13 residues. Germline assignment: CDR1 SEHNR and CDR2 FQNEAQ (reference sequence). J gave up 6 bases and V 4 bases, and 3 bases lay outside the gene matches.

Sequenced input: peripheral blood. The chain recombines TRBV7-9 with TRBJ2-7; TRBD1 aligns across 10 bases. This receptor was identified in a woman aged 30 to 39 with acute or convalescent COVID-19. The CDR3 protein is CASSSGTGAEQYF. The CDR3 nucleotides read TGTGCCAGCAGCTCCGGGACAGGGGCCGAGCAGTACTTC. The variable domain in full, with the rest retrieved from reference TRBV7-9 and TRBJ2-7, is DTGVSQNPRHKITKRGQNVTFRCDPISEHNRLYWYRQTLGQGPEFLTYFQNEAQLEKSRLLSDRFSAERPKGSFSTLEIQRTEQGDSAMYLCASSSGTGAEQYFGPGTRLTVT.